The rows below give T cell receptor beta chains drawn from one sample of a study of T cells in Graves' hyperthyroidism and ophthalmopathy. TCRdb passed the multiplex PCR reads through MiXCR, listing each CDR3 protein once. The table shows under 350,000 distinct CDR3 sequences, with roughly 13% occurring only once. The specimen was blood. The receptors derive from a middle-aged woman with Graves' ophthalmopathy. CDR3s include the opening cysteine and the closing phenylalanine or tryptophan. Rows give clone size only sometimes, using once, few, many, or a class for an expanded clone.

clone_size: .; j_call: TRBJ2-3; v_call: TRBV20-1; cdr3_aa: CSARDSRFERGSTDTQYF
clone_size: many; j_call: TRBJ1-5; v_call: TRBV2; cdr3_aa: CASSVTGLYKPQHF
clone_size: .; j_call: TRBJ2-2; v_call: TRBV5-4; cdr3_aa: CASRRGSGQYNTGELFF
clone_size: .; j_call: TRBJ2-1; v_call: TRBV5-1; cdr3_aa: CASSLRVAIEQFF
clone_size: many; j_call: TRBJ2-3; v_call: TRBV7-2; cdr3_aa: CASSLLRRRGIDTQYF
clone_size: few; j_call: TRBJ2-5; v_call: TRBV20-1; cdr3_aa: CSADPGPSPGETQYF
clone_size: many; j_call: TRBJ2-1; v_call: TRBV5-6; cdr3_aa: CASSLGLSGGYNEQFF
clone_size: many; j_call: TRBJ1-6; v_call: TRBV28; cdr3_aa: CASRRQGQSPLHF
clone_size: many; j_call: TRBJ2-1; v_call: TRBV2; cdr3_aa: CASSEVRTQNNEQFF
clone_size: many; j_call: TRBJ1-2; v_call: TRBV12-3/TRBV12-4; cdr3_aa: CASSQPSRGFYGYTF
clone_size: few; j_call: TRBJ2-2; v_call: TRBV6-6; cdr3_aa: CASSYSGGATGELFF